This is a list of T cell receptor beta chains from one sample in a study of blood T cell repertoires in COVID-19. Data came from immunoSEQ multiplex PCR; TCRdb stores just in-frame clones and leaves some out. The sample has 140,000 to 150,000 clones; about 87% are singletons. Sequencing was carried out using peripheral blood. The receptors come from a human donor in a cohort sampled during active COVID-19. Each CDR3 is given with its conserved first and last residue. The D gene is left open where the match is weak. Not every row has a clone size; where given, it reads once, few, many or a size class.

TGTGCCAGCAGCTCCCTGGCGGGAGTTGGTGAGCAGTTCTTC,CASSSLAGVGEQFF,.,TRBD2,TRBV11-2,TRBJ2-1
TGCGCCAGCAGCCGAGGAGACAACTATGGCTACACCTTC,CASSRGDNYGYTF,.,.,TRBV5-1,TRBJ1-2
TGTGCCAGCAGCCCCCAGGGGCTGACTGCTGAAGCTTTCTTT,CASSPQGLTAEAFF,.,.,TRBV6-2/TRBV6-3,TRBJ1-1
TGTGCCAGCAGGGGGACAGGGGGAAATTCACCCCTCCACTTT,CASRGTGGNSPLHF,.,TRBD1,TRBV2,TRBJ1-6
TGTGCCAGCAGTCCCTCCTCGGGGACAGACCCTTCTACCTATGGCTACACCTTC,CASSPSSGTDPSTYGYTF,once,TRBD1,TRBV7-2,TRBJ1-2
TGTGCCAGCAGCTTAGCGCTTTCGGCAGGGAAAAGCTCCTACAATGAGCAGTTCTTC,CASSLALSAGKSSYNEQFF,.,.,TRBV7-2,TRBJ2-1
TGCGCCAGCAGCCAAGAATTGGGGGGCGAGCAGTACTTC,CASSQELGGEQYF,.,.,TRBV4-3,TRBJ2-7
TGTGCCAGCAGTGAAGCGCCAACGGGAGGGGACCTAGCCAAAAACATTCAGTACTTC,CASSEAPTGGDLAKNIQYF,.,TRBD2,TRBV6-1,TRBJ2-4
TGTGCCAGCTCACCACCGGCGGCGTGGGATGGCTACACCTTC,CASSPPAAWDGYTF,.,.,TRBV18,TRBJ1-2
TGTGCCAGCAGTTCCCACGGGGGGGCCAACGTCCTGACTTTC,CASSSHGGANVLTF,.,.,TRBV27,TRBJ2-6
TGTGCCAGCAGCTGGACAGTAAACTATGGCTACACCTTC,CASSWTVNYGYTF,.,.,TRBV28,TRBJ1-2
TGTGCCAGCAGTCGTGACAGGGGAAACTACAATGAGCAGTTCTTC,CASSRDRGNYNEQFF,.,TRBD1,TRBV6-2/TRBV6-3,TRBJ2-1
TGTGCCAGTAGCAGAACAGGGGGCCGGTGGGATGAGCAGTTCTTC,CASSRTGGRWDEQFF,.,TRBD1,TRBV19,TRBJ2-1
TGTGCCAGCAGTTGGGGGGGGGAAGAGACCCAGTACTTC,CASSWGGEETQYF,.,TRBD2,TRBV12-3/TRBV12-4,TRBJ2-5
TGTGCCAGCAGCTCGGGACAGTACACTGAAGCTTTCTTT,CASSSGQYTEAFF,.,TRBD1,TRBV11-3,TRBJ1-1
TGTGCCAGCAGCACGGGACAGGCTAATTCACCCCTCCACTTT,CASSTGQANSPLHF,.,TRBD1,TRBV6-5,TRBJ1-6
TGTGCCAGCAGTGATAGGGACAGGGGAGGCTACACCTTC,CASSDRDRGGYTF,.,TRBD1,TRBV6-1,TRBJ1-2
TGTGCCAGCTCACCACCTACGGGGGTAGATGAAAAACTGTTTTTT,CASSPPTGVDEKLFF,.,.,TRBV18,TRBJ1-4
TGTGCCAGCAGTTACTCGGACAGCTCCTACGAGCAGTACTTC,CASSYSDSSYEQYF,.,.,TRBV6-2/TRBV6-3,TRBJ2-7
TGTGCCAGTAGGCTCTCCCGGGGGGCCTACAATGAGCAGTTCTTC,CASRLSRGAYNEQFF,.,TRBD2,TRBV19,TRBJ2-1
TGTGCCAGCAGCTTAAACCCGGACAGGGGAACCGGGGAGCTGTTTTTT,CASSLNPDRGTGELFF,.,TRBD1,TRBV7-3,TRBJ2-2
TGTGCCAGCAGCAAGACAGGGACCGGGGAGCTGTTTTTT,CASSKTGTGELFF,.,TRBD1,TRBV7-9,TRBJ2-2
TGTGCCAGCAGCGGGGACTCTGAAGCTTTCTTT,CASSGDSEAFF,.,.,TRBV9,TRBJ1-1
TGTGCCAGTAAGGGCAGGGTCTCCACAGATACGCAGTATTTT,CASKGRVSTDTQYF,.,.,TRBV19,TRBJ2-3
TGTGCCAGCAGCACCACACAGGGCGGGGGCACTGAAGCTTTCTTT,CASSTTQGGGTEAFF,.,.,TRBV7-2,TRBJ1-1
TGCGCCAGCAGCTCTAAATTAGGGGCAGAAAAACTGTTTTTT,CASSSKLGAEKLFF,once,.,TRBV5-1,TRBJ1-4
TGTGCCAGCAGCTTGCCAGGAAAGAACACTGAAGCTTTCTTT,CASSLPGKNTEAFF,.,.,TRBV5-6,TRBJ1-1
TGTGCCAGCAGCCCCGTGGGAGGGGATAATTCACCCCTCCACTTT,CASSPVGGDNSPLHF,.,.,TRBV7-3,TRBJ1-6
TGTGCCAGCAGCCCCACACCAACCACAGATACGCAGTATTTT,CASSPTPTTDTQYF,.,.,TRBV11-3,TRBJ2-3
TGCGCCAGCAGTCGAAAACTGGGACAGGGTAATCAGCCCCAGCATTTT,CASSRKLGQGNQPQHF,.,TRBD1,TRBV23-1,TRBJ1-5
TGTGCCAGCAGCTTAATGGGGCGGACAGGGGGCAACGCTGAAGCTTTCTTT,CASSLMGRTGGNAEAFF,few,TRBD1,TRBV13,TRBJ1-1
TGTGCCAGCAGCACCGAAAGGGGCCCCAATCAGCCCCAGCATTTT,CASSTERGPNQPQHF,few,.,TRBV6-5,TRBJ1-5
TGTGCCAGTAGTATAGGTCGACAGGGACCGAACACTGAAGCTTTCTTT,CASSIGRQGPNTEAFF,.,TRBD1,TRBV19,TRBJ1-1
TGTGCCAGCAGCTTAGCCCTAGCGGGGGTCACAGATACGCAGTATTTT,CASSLALAGVTDTQYF,.,TRBD2,TRBV7-2,TRBJ2-3
TGTGCCAGCAGCTTAGGTCACCCGGGAGAGACCCAGTACTTC,CASSLGHPGETQYF,.,.,TRBV5-6,TRBJ2-5
TGTGCCTGGTCCGGGACTTTAATCGCCGGGGAGCTGTTTTTT,CAWSGTLIAGELFF,.,.,TRBV30,TRBJ2-2
TGTGCCTGGAGTTCCGGCCGGGACTATGGCTACACCTTC,CAWSSGRDYGYTF,.,.,TRBV30,TRBJ1-2
TGTGCCACCAGCAGAGATATGGGCAGCCAAGAGACCCAGTACTTC,CATSRDMGSQETQYF,.,.,TRBV15,TRBJ2-5
TGTGCCAGCAGTGAAGCGGGTTCGGGACTAGCGTCCCGCACAGATACGCAGTATTTT,CASSEAGSGLASRTDTQYF,.,TRBD2,TRBV6-1,TRBJ2-3
TGTGCCAGCAGATACCTTCTATCGGGACAGGGGTTCCCTGGGGCCAACGTCCTGACTTTC,CASRYLLSGQGFPGANVLTF,once,TRBD1,TRBV5-5,TRBJ2-6
TGTGCCAGCAGCCTACTCGGGGGACCCTACAATGAGCAGTTCTTC,CASSLLGGPYNEQFF,few,.,TRBV7-3,TRBJ2-1